This T cell receptor (beta chain) comes out of a study of blood T cell repertoires in COVID-19. Turning to the study itself: Sites across the United States, Italy and Spain contributed samples from acute and convalescent COVID-19. The analysed material was cDNA or gDNA that came from T cells, B-cell-depleted T cells, or PBMCs.

This CDR3 region has 14 residues. Germline V gives CDR1 GTSNPN, CDR2 SVGIG (reference sequence). The V end lost 4 bases, the J end lost 2 bases, and 12 bases lay between the germline ends. This clone showed up just once. Assay: immunoSEQ multiplex PCR; the TCRdb copy retains only in-frame clones and omits some. The sample carries 270,000 or so clones, 82% recorded once. The sample consisted of peripheral blood. This TCR was recovered from a woman in her late teens or twenties with acute or convalescent COVID-19. The V call is TRBV30, the J call TRBJ2-1; D is perhaps TRBD2 (5 bases). The CDR3 here is CAWKVSGAYNEQFF. The CDR3 nucleotides read TGTGCCTGGAAAGTGAGCGGAGCCTACAATGAGCAGTTCTTC.